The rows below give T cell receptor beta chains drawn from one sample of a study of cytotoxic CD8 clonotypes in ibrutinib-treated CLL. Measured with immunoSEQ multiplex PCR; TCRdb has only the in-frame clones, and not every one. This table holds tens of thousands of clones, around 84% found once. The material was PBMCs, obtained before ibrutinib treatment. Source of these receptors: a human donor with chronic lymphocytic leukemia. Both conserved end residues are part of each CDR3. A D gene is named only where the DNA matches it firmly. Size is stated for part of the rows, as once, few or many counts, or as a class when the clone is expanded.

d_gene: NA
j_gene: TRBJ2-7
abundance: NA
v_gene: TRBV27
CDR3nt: TGTGCCAGCGCCCGGTGGAGGGAAGAACAGTACTTC
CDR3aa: CASARWREEQYF

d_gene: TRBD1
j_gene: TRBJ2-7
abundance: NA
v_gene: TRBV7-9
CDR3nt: TGTGCCAGCAGCTATAGCGTGGGACAGGGGTCATACGAGCAGTACTTC
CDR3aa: CASSYSVGQGSYEQYF

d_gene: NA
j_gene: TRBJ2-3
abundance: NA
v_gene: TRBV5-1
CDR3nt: TGCGCCAGCAGCCATTCGGGGGGCAGCACAGATACGCAGTATTTT
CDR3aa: CASSHSGGSTDTQYF

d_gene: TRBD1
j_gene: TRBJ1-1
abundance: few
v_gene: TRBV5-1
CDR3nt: TGCGCCAGCAGCTTCAAACGGACAGGGAACACTGAAGCTTTCTTT
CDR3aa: CASSFKRTGNTEAFF

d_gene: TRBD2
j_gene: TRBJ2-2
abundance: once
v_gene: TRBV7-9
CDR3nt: TGTGCCAGCACCCCTTCGTCGGGCGGGAGATTCCCCACCGGGGAGCTGTTTTTT
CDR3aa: CASTPSSGGRFPTGELFF

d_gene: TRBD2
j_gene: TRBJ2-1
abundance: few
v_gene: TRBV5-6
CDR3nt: TGTGCCAGCAGCTGGGCTCTAGCGGGACTCTCCTACAATGAGCAGTTCTTC
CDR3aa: CASSWALAGLSYNEQFF

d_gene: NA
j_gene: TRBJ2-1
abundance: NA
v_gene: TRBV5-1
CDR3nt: TGCGCCAGCAGCTTTGGGGTGGGATCCGACTACAATGAGCAGTTCTTC
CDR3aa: CASSFGVGSDYNEQFF

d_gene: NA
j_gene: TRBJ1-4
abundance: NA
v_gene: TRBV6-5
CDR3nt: TGTGCCAGCAGTTATAGCCTAGCTAATGAAAAACTGTTTTTT
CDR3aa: CASSYSLANEKLFF

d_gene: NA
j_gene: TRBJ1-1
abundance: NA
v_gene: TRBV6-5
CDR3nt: TGTGCCAGCACCAGCGGGGAGGGCACTGAAGCTTTCTTT
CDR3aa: CASTSGEGTEAFF

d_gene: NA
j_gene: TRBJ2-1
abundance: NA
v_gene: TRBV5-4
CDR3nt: TGTGCCAGCAGCCATACAGCGTTCCGCTCCTACAATGAGCAGTTCTTC
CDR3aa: CASSHTAFRSYNEQFF

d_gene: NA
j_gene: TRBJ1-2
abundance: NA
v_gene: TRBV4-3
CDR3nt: TGCGCCAGCAGCCAAGACGGAGCTAACTATGGCTACACCTTC
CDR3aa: CASSQDGANYGYTF

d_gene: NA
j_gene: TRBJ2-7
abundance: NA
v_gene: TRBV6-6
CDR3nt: TGTGCCAGCAGCTACAATCGACAGGCCGAGCAGTACTTC
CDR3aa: CASSYNRQAEQYF

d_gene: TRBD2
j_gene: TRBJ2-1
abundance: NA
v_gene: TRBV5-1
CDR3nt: TGCGCCAGCAGCCAGGGGACTAGCTACTACAATGAGCAGTTCTTC
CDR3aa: CASSQGTSYYNEQFF

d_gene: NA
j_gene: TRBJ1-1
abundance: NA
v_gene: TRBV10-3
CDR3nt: TGTGCCATCAGTCAGGGGAGGACTGAAGCTTTCTTT
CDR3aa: CAISQGRTEAFF

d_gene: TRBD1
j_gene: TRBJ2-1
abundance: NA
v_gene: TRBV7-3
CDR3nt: TGTGCCAGCAGCGTCACCTTCGGGACAGGGAGAAATGAGCAGTTCTTC
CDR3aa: CASSVTFGTGRNEQFF

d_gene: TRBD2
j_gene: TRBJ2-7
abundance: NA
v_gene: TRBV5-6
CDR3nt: TGTGCCAGCCGACTACTAGCGGGAGGGGAAGAGCAGTACTTC
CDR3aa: CASRLLAGGEEQYF